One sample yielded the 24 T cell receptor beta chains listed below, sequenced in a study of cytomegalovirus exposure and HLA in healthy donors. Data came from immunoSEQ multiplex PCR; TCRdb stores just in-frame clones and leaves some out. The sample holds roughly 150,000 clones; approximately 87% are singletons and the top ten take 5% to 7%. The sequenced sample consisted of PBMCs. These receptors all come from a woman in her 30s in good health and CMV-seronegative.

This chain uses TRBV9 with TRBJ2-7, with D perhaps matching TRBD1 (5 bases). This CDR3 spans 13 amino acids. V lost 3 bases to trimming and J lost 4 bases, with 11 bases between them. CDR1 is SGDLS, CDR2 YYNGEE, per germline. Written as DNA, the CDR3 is TGTGCCAGCAGCGCCGGACCAGGGTACGAGCAGTACTTC. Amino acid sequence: CASSAGPGYEQYF.

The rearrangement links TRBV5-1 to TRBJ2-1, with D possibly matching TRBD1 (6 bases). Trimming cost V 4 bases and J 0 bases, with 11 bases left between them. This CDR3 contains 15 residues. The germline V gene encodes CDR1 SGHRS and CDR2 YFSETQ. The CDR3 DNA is TGCGCCAGCAGCCGGGACACTGGCTCCTACAATGAGCAGTTCTTC. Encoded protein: CASSRDTGSYNEQFF.

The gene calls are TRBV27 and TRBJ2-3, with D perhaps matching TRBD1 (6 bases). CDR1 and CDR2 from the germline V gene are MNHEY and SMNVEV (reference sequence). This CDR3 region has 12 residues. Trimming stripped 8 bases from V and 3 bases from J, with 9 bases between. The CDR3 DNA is TGTGCCAGCCTAGGACAGACAGATACGCAGTATTTT. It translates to CASLGQTDTQYF.

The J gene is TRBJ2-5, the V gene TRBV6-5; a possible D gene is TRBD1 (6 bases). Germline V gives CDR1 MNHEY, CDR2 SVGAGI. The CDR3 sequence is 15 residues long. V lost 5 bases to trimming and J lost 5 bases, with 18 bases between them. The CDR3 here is CASSQHPRGRETQYF. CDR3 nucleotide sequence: TGTGCCAGCAGTCAGCACCCCAGGGGAAGGGAGACCCAGTACTTC.

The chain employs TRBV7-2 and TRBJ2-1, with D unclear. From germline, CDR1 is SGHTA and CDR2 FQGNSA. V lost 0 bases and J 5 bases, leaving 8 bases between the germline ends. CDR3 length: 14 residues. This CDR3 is CASSLAGLDNEQFF. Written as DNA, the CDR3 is TGTGCCAGCAGCTTAGCGGGGTTAGACAATGAGCAGTTCTTC.

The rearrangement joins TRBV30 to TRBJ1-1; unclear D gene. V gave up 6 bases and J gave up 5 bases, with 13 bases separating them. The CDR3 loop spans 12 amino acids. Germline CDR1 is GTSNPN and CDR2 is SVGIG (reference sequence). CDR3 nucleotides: TGTGCCTGCAAAGACTCCGAGACTGAAGCTTTCTTT. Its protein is CACKDSETEAFF. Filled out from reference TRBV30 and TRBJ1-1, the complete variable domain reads SQTIHQWPATLVQPVGSPLSLECTVEGTSNPNLYWYRQAAGRGLQLLFYSVGIGQISSEVPQNLSASRPQDRQFILSSKKLLLSDSGFYLCACKDSETEAFFGQGTRLTVV.

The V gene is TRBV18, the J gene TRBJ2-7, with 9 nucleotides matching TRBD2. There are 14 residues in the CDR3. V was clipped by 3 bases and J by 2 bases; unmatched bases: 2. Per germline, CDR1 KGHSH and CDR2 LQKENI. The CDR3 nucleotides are TGTGCCAGCTCACCTGGGACTAGCACCTACGAGCAGTACTTC. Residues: CASSPGTSTYEQYF.

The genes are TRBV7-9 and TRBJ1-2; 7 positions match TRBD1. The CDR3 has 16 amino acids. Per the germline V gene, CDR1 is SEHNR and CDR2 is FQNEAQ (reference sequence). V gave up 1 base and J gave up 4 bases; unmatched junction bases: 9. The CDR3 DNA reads TGTGCCAGCAGCTTAGGCCCAGGGACAGATTTCTATGGCTACACCTTC. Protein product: CASSLGPGTDFYGYTF.

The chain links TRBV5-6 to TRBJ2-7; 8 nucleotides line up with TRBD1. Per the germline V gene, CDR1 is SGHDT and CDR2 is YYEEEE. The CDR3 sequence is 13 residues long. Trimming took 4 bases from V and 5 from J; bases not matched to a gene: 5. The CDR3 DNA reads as TGTGCCAGCAGCCGACAGGGGTACCACGAGCAGTACTTC. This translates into CASSRQGYHEQYF.

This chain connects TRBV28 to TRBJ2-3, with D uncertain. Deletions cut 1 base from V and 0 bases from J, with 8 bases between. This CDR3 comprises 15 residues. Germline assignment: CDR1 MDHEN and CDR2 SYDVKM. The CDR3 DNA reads TGTGCCAGCAGTTTATCTTCCCCTAGCACAGATACGCAGTATTTT. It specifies CASSLSSPSTDTQYF. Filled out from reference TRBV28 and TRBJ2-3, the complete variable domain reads DVKVTQSSRYLVKRTGEKVFLECVQDMDHENMFWYRQDPGLGLRLIYFSYDVKMKEKGDIPEGYSVSREKKERFSLILESASTNQTSMYLCASSLSSPSTDTQYFGPGTRLTVL.

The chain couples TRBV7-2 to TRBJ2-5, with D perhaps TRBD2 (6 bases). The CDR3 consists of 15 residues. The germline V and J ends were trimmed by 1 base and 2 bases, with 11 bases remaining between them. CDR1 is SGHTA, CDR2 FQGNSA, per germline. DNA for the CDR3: TGTGCCAGCAGCTTAGTGGGAGGACGGCAAGAGACCCAGTACTTC. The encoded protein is CASSLVGGRQETQYF.

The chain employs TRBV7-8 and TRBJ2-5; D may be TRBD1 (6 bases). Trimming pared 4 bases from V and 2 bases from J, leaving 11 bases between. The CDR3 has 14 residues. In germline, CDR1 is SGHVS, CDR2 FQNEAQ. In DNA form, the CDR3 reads TGTGCCAGCAGCTCCCTTACAGGGCAAGAGACCCAGTACTTC. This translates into CASSSLTGQETQYF.

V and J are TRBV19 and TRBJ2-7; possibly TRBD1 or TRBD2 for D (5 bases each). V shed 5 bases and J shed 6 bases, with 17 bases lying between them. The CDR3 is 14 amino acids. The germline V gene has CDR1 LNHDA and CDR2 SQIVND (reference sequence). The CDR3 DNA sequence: TGTGCCAGTAGTTCTACGGGGCGTCCCCGCGAGCAGTACTTC. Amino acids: CASSSTGRPREQYF.

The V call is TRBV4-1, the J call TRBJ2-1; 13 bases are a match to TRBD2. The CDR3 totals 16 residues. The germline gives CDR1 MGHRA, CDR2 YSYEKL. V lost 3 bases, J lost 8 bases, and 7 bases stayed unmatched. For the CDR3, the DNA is TGCGCCAGCAGCCACGGACTAGCGGGAGTGGTATATGAGCAGTTCTTC. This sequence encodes CASSHGLAGVVYEQFF.

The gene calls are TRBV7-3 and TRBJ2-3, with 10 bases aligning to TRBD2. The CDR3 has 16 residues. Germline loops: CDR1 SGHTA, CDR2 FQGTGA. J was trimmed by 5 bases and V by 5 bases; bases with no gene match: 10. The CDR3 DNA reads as TGTGCCAGCAGCCCTATAGCGTCTAGCGGGGGAGATACGCAGTATTTT. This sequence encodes CASSPIASSGGDTQYF.

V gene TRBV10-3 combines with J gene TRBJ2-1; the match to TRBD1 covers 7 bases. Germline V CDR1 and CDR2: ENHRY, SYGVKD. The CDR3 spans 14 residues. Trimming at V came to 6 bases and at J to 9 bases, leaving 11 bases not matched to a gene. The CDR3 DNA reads TGTGCCATCAGCCCCATGAAGGGGGCCCCTGAGCAGTTCTTC. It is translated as CAISPMKGAPEQFF.

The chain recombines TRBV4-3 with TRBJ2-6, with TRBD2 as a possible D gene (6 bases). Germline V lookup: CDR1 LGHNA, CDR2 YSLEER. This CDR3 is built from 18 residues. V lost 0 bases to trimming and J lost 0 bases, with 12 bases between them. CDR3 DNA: TGCGCCAGCAGCCAAGAAGTAGCGGCGTCCTCTGGGGCCAACGTCCTGACTTTC. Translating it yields CASSQEVAASSGANVLTF.

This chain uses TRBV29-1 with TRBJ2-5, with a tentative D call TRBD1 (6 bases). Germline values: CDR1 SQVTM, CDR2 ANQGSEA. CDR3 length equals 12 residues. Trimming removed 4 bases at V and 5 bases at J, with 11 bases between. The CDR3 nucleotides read TGCAGCGTTGGAGGGGGTAAGGAGACCCAGTACTTC. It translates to CSVGGGKETQYF.

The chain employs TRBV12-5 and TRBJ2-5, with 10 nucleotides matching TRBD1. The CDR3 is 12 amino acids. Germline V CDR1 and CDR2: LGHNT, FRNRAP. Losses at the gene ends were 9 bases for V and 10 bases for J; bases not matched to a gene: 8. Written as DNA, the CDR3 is TGTGCTAGCGGGACAGGGGCATATGTCCAGTACTTC. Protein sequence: CASGTGAYVQYF. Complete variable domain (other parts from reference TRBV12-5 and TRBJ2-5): DARVTQTPRHKVTEMGQEVTMRCQPILGHNTVFWYRQTMMQGLELLAYFRNRAPLDDSGMPKDRFSAEMPDATLATLKIQPSEPRDSAVYFCASGTGAYVQYFGPGTRLLVL.

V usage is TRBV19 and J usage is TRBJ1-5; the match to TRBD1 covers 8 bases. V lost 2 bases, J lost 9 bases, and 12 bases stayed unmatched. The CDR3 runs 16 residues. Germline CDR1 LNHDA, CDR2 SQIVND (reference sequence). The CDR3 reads CASSILGRGLSTPQHF. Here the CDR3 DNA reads TGTGCCAGTAGTATACTCGGCAGGGGGCTCTCTACGCCCCAGCATTTT.

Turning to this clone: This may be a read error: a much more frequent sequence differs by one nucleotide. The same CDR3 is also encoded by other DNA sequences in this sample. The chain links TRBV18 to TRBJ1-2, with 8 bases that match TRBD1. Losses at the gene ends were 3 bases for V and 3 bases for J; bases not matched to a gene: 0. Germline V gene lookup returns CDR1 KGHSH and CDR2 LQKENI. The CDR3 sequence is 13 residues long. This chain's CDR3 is CASSPDRDYGYTF. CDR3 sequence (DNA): TGTGCCAGCTCACCGGACAGGGACTATGGCTACACCTTC.

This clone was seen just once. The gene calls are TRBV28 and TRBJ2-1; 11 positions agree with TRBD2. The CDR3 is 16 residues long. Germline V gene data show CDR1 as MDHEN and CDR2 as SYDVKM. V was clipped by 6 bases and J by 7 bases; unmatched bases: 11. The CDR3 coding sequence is TGTGCCAGCAGCTTTAGCGGGGGGGCAATTTGGAATGAGCAGTTCTTC. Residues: CASSFSGGAIWNEQFF. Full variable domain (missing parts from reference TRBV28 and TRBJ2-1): DVKVTQSSRYLVKRTGEKVFLECVQDMDHENMFWYRQDPGLGLRLIYFSYDVKMKEKGDIPEGYSVSREKKERFSLILESASTNQTSMYLCASSFSGGAIWNEQFFGPGTRLTVL.

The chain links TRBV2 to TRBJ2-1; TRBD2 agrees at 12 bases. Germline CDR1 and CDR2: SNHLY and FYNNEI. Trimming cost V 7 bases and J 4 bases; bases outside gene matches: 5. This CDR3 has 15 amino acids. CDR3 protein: CASNEGLAGYNEQFF. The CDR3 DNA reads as TGTGCCAGCAACGAAGGACTAGCGGGGTACAATGAGCAGTTCTTC. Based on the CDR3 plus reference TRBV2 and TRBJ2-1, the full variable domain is EPEVTQTPSHQVTQMGQEVILRCVPISNHLYFYWYRQILGQKVEFLVSFYNNEISEKSEIFDDQFSVERPDGSNFTLKIRSTKLEDSAMYFCASNEGLAGYNEQFFGPGTRLTVL.

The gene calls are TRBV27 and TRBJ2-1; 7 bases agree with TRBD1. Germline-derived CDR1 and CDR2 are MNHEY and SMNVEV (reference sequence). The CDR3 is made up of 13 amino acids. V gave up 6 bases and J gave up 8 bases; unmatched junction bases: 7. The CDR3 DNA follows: TGTGCCAGCAGGCGTCACAGGGGTGATGAGCAGTTCTTC. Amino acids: CASRRHRGDEQFF.